This T cell receptor beta chain comes out of a study of shared T cell receptors in the human thymus. TCRdb keeps only in-frame clones here, not all; method: immunoSEQ multiplex PCR. The repertoire consists of hundreds of thousands of clones, with more than 75% occurring once and the leading ten covering roughly 0.013%. The sample was also reused in another study, on human thymus T cells. That paper adds: Immunologically healthy infants in Finland undergoing congenital heart defect surgery were the donors. Resected material from corrective heart surgery provided the thymus tissue analysed. Thymic and blood repertoires seemed to favor certain V and J genes. Related research has reported that thymic repertoires overlap highly among unrelated individuals.

Sequencing was carried out using thymocytes. The source is a boy less than two years old with a congenital heart defect.

The DNA for the CDR3 is TGCAGCTTCCTTACCACGGAGGTTGAAAACTCCTACGAGCAGTACTTC. Its protein is CSFLTTEVENSYEQYF. V usage is TRBV29-1 and J usage is TRBJ2-7; D is possibly TRBD2 (5 bases). This CDR3 spans 16 amino acids. Between the trimmed V and J ends, which lost 8 bases and 0 bases, there was a span of 23 bases. CDR1 is SQVTM and CDR2 is ANQGSEA in the germline V gene.